The rows below give T cell receptor beta chains drawn from one sample of a study of blood T cell repertoires in COVID-19. TCRdb's table, derived via immunoSEQ multiplex PCR, lists solely in-frame clones and lacks some. The repertoire holds around 300,000 clones, with around nine tenths as singletons. Sequencing was performed on PBMCs or T cells enriched from blood (not recorded which). These receptors were taken from a woman aged 40-49 years who had recovered from COVID-19. The CDR3 runs from the conserved cysteine through the conserved F or W. The D gene is left open where the match is weak. Clone size appears in some rows only: once, few, many, or a class for an expanded clone.

cdr3_aa cdr3_length d_call v_call clone_size j_call
CAWSVQEGTEAFF 13 - TRBV30 - TRBJ1-1
CASSSGTTSSYEQYF 15 TRBD2 TRBV3-1/TRBV3-2 - TRBJ2-7
CASSPQGGNTIYF 13 - TRBV12-3/TRBV12-4 - TRBJ1-3
CASTPPGGDGNTIYF 15 - TRBV7-2 - TRBJ1-3
CASSPRLAGRSGELFF 16 TRBD2 TRBV9 - TRBJ2-2
CASSPTSDQETQYF 14 TRBD2 TRBV7-2 - TRBJ2-5
CASSLVGREETDTQYF 16 TRBD2 TRBV27 - TRBJ2-3
CASKPLRGDTSSYEQYF 17 - TRBV11-2 - TRBJ2-7
CASSYEAGRTDTQYF 15 TRBD2 TRBV6-5 - TRBJ2-3
CASSPHRDTNEKLFF 15 - TRBV19 - TRBJ1-4
CASSLPPGRSSQETQYF 17 - TRBV5-4 - TRBJ2-5
CASSSQSGSEAFF 13 - TRBV5-1 - TRBJ1-1
CASSLGRHNTEAFF 14 - TRBV11-2 - TRBJ1-1
CASKQGRNQPQHF 13 - TRBV6-5 once TRBJ1-5
CASGLAGRSYEQYF 14 TRBD2 TRBV28 - TRBJ2-7
CASSQESAGAKFF 13 - TRBV3-1/TRBV3-2 once TRBJ2-1
CASSLGHGLADYNEQFF 17 TRBD2 TRBV27 - TRBJ2-1
CASSVILGGDNEQFF 15 - TRBV9 - TRBJ2-1
CASSIGQGAMNTEAFF 16 TRBD1 TRBV19 - TRBJ1-1
CASSLGGGRETQYF 14 - TRBV28 - TRBJ2-5
CASSGFDRVNTEAFF 15 TRBD1 TRBV9 - TRBJ1-1
CASHASSGSYEQYF 14 - TRBV7-9 - TRBJ2-7
CASSKKTSVNEQFF 14 - TRBV2 - TRBJ2-1
CASIQGRARTEAFF 14 - TRBV7-2 - TRBJ1-1
CASSTHRGVETQYF 14 TRBD1 TRBV6-5 - TRBJ2-5
CASSTAGGGYTF 12 - TRBV27 - TRBJ1-2
CASSPPATRSTGELFF 16 - TRBV18 - TRBJ2-2
CASSFRAGNNSPLHF 15 - TRBV7-2 - TRBJ1-6
CASSLGNRGTYEQYF 15 TRBD1 TRBV7-8 - TRBJ2-7
CASSLGLAGLTDTQYF 16 TRBD2 TRBV3-1/TRBV3-2 - TRBJ2-3
CASSLQGMGYEQYF 14 TRBD1 TRBV6-5 - TRBJ2-7
CASSEAVDSQWSYEQYF 17 - TRBV2 - TRBJ2-7
CASSLDTGTYEQYF 14 - TRBV7-2 - TRBJ2-7
CASSLAEGYTDTQYF 15 - TRBV5-4 few TRBJ2-3
CASTQVAGTGNGYTF 15 TRBD1 TRBV19 - TRBJ1-2
CASSLSGIEPQHF 13 - TRBV28 - TRBJ1-5
CASSQGGGRPQHF 13 TRBD1 TRBV7-2 - TRBJ1-5
CASSSPPLQNSRGDTQYF 18 - TRBV9 - TRBJ2-3
CASRTVVSYTF 11 - TRBV19 - TRBJ1-2
CSVDRGSGQETQYF 14 - TRBV29-1 - TRBJ2-5
CASSSRTSGRPYEQYF 16 TRBD2 TRBV9 - TRBJ2-7
CASSQSPTGGLDTQYF 16 TRBD1 TRBV4-3 - TRBJ2-3
CASSQKRVGENYGYTF 16 - TRBV4-1 - TRBJ1-2
CASLKTTGTGVTDTQYF 17 TRBD1 TRBV28 - TRBJ2-3
CAISAGLRDEQYF 13 - TRBV10-3 - TRBJ2-7
CASSQDRAPSGSTDTQYF 18 TRBD2 TRBV4-2 - TRBJ2-3
CASSTWPSGTNTGELFF 17 TRBD2 TRBV9 - TRBJ2-2
CASSYQGQQGTGELFF 16 - TRBV6-2/TRBV6-3 - TRBJ2-2
CASLLGRGTYEQYF 14 - TRBV6-5 - TRBJ2-7
CASSEAGTGDSPLHF 15 TRBD1 TRBV2 - TRBJ1-6
CATSDPNPNTGELFF 15 - TRBV24-1 - TRBJ2-2
CASSRDFTYEQYF 13 - TRBV7-3 - TRBJ2-7
CASSPSHSSYEQYF 14 - TRBV18 - TRBJ2-7
CASSQVVGSRGYTF 14 - TRBV4-1 few TRBJ1-2
CASSQLPGRDSEQFF 15 - TRBV3-1/TRBV3-2 - TRBJ2-1
CASSPSDSWGRTEAFF 16 - TRBV18 - TRBJ1-1